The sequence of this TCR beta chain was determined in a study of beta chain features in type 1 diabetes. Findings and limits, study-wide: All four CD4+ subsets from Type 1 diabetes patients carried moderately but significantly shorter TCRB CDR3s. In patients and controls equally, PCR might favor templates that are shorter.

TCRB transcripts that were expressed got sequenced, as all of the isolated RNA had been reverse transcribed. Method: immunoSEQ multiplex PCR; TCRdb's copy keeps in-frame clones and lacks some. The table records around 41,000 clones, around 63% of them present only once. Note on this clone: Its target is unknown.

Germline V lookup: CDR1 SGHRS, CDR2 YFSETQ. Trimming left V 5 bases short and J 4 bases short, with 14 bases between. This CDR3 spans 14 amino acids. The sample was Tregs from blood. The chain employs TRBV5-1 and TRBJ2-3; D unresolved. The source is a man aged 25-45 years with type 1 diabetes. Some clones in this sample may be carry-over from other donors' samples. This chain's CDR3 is CASRRNTLPDTQYF. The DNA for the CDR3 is TGCGCCAGCAGGAGGAACACGTTGCCAGATACGCAGTATTTT.